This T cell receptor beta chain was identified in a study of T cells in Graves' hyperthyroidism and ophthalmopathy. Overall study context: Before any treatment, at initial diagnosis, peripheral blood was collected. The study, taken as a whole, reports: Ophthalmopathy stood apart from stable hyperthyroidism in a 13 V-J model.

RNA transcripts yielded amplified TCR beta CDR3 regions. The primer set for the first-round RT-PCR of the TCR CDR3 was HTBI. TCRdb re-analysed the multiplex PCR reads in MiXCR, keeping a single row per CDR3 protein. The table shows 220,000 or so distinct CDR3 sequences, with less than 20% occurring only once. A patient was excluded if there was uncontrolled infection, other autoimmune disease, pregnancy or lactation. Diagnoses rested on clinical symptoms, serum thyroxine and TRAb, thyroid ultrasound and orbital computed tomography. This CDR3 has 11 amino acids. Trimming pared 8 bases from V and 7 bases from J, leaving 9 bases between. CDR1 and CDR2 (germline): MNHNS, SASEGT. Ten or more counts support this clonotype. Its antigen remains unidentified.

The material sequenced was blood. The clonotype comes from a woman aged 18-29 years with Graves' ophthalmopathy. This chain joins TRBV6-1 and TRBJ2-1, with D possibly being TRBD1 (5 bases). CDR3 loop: CASFSGNEQFF. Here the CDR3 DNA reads TGTGCCAGCTTTTCAGGGAATGAGCAGTTCTTC.